Described below is a single TCR beta chain sequence and its context. Its antigen is still unknown. The data were taken from a study of T cell responses to AZD1222 COVID-19 vaccine. Whole-study context: Recipients boosted at about 4 weeks or about 12 weeks are pooled. General study results and limits: Most donors were white British and more were female, and clonal diversity was possibly underestimated. Among AZD1222 vaccinees, only 5 or 6 were seropositive at baseline.

Produced via immunoSEQ multiplex PCR; TCRdb's table is partial and in-frame only. Of 150,000 to 200,000 clones listed, 85% to 95% are singletons. Trimming stripped 4 bases from V and 5 bases from J, with 14 bases between. This CDR3 is built from 14 residues. Germline V gene sequence: CDR1 LNHDA, CDR2 SQIVND (reference sequence). The V call is TRBV19, the J call TRBJ1-2; TRBD1 might be the D (6 bases). This TCR was sampled from an adult in good health. This specimen was peripheral blood, taken on day 0 of AZD1222 vaccination. The CDR3 bases are TGTGCCAGTAGTACGGACCCCAGGGGATATGGCTACACCTTC. Translating it yields CASSTDPRGYGYTF.